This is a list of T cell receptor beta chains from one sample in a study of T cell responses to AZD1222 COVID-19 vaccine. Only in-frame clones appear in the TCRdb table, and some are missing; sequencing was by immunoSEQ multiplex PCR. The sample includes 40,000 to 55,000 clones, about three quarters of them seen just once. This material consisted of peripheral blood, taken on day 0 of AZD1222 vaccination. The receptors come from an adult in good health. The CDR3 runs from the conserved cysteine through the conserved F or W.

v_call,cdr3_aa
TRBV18,CASSPGGMNTEAFF
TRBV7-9,CASSLTRTEPNTEAFF
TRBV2,CASSGLEETQYF
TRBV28,CASSLIRADTEAFF
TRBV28,CASKGTGYNEQFF
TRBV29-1,CSALRAYNEKLFF
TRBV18,CASSPTGGRGYTF
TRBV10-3,CAIKGGEPTGELFF
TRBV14,CASSLGTGEGQGSNYGYTF
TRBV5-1,CASSLGGSSYNEQFF
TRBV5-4,CASSLGGQGTDTQYF
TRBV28,CASSPRRWDRDYGYTF
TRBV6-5,CASSLQGETEAFF
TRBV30,CALAGMGIEKLFF
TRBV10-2,CASSDPYRGVMNTEAFF
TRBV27,CASSLWGSPGYTF
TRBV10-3,CAISESGGAGNTIYF
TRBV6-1,CASSENQGRGTVDAYEQYF
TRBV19,CASSSWDRGNEQYF
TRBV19,CASSEQGGSYQPQHF
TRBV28,CASNQQGAIDTQYF
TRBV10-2,CASSGTSGGDEQFF
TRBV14,CASSQVRAGNQPQHF
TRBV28,CASRARSGANVLTF
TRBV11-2,CASSRGRFPVNNEKLFF
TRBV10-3,CAISEFGKETQYF
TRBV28,CASSPTEQETQYF
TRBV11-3,CASSWTVSGNTIYF